A single sample gave rise to the 9 T cell receptor beta chains below, sequenced in a study of cytomegalovirus exposure and HLA in healthy donors. The PCR contained 60 Vbeta and 13 Jbeta primers. Assay: immunoSEQ multiplex PCR; the TCRdb copy retains only in-frame clones and omits some. Here the sample spans over 250,000 clones, 65% to 85% being singletons. What was sequenced was PBMCs. These receptors were obtained from a female donor in good health and CMV-seronegative.

V gene TRBV19 combines with J gene TRBJ2-5; 7 bases match TRBD1. After removal of 1 base from V and 5 bases from J, the junction contained 4 bases not matched to a gene. Germline lookup yields CDR1 LNHDA and CDR2 SQIVND (reference sequence). The CDR3 spans 14 residues. CDR3 amino acids: CASSIAGRGETQYF. The CDR3 DNA follows: TGTGCCAGTAGTATAGCGGGCAGGGGGGAGACCCAGTACTTC.

V is TRBV18 and J is TRBJ2-3; possible D gene TRBD2, 5 bases. V was shortened by 6 bases and J by 1 base, with 14 bases between the two germline ends. Germline V gene sequence: CDR1 KGHSH, CDR2 LQKENI. The CDR3 has 15 amino acids. CDR3 residues: CASSPKDGGTDTQYF. CDR3 coding DNA: TGTGCCAGCTCGCCCAAGGACGGGGGCACAGATACGCAGTATTTT.

Of note for this clone: Other DNA sequences from this sample encode an identical CDR3 as well. The chain carries TRBV4-1 and TRBJ2-1, with TRBD2 matching 10 bases. This CDR3 is built from 15 residues. Trimming at V came to 1 base and at J to 9 bases, leaving 6 bases not matched to a gene. Germline V gene lookup returns CDR1 MGHRA and CDR2 YSYEKL. The CDR3 region has the DNA TGCGCCAGCAGCCAAGGAGCGGGAGGGCCGGTTGAGCAGTTCTTC. Translated: CASSQGAGGPVEQFF.

V and J are TRBV28 and TRBJ2-7; possible D gene TRBD1, 5 bases. The CDR3 has 14 residues. CDR1 is MDHEN, CDR2 SYDVKM, per germline. With 7 bases removed from V and 2 bases from J, the gap between germline ends came to 15 bases. CDR3: CASIPTGRAYEQYF. The CDR3, as DNA: TGTGCCAGCATTCCCACCGGCAGGGCCTACGAGCAGTACTTC.

In this sample, this clone turned up a few times. The CDR3 DNA reads as TGTGCCAGCAGCTTAGACAGGGCTAGCGAAAAACTGTTTTTT. This encodes CASSLDRASEKLFF. The rearrangement uses TRBV7-9 and TRBJ1-4, with a tentative D call TRBD1 (6 bases). Germline CDR1 reads SEHNR; CDR2 reads FQNEAQ (reference sequence). The CDR3 covers 14 residues. The V end lost 1 base, the J end lost 8 bases, and 11 bases lay between the germline ends.

This clone was seen a few times. This sequence joins TRBV29-1 and TRBJ2-1; 10 bases match TRBD2. V dropped 2 bases and J dropped 6; count of bases not matched to a gene: 4. Germline values: CDR1 SQVTM, CDR2 ANQGSEA. The CDR3 covers 14 residues. The CDR3 loop reads CSVERLAGVNEQFF. The CDR3 coding sequence is TGCAGCGTTGAACGGCTAGCGGGAGTCAATGAGCAGTTCTTC.

V and J are TRBV2 and TRBJ2-1, with TRBD2 identical over 10 bases. Germline V gene data show CDR1 as SNHLY and CDR2 as FYNNEI. V trimming: 11 bases; J trimming: 6 bases; junction bases outside the gene matches: 7. CDR3 length equals 13 residues. CDR3 in amino acids: CAGELAGGNEQFF. As DNA, the CDR3 is TGTGCCGGAGAGTTAGCGGGGGGCAATGAGCAGTTCTTC.

V gene TRBV12-5 combines with J gene TRBJ2-2, with TRBD2 matching 7 bases. V shed 3 bases, J shed 6 bases, and the junction held 7 bases outside the gene matches. The CDR3 runs to 15 residues. CDR1 is LGHNT, CDR2 FRNRAP, per germline. CDR3 coding DNA: TGTGCTAGTGGTTTAGGGACTAAATTGTCCGGGGAGCTGTTTTTT. Protein sequence: CASGLGTKLSGELFF.

The V call is TRBV11-3, the J call TRBJ1-3, with 8 bases that match TRBD1. Germline V gives CDR1 SGHNT, CDR2 YENEEA. The CDR3 covers 18 residues. V dropped 0 bases and J dropped 1; count of bases not matched to a gene: 8. CDR3: CASSLDLGTGRSGNTIYF. DNA of the CDR3: TGTGCCAGCAGCTTAGACCTCGGGACAGGCCGATCTGGAAACACCATATATTTT.